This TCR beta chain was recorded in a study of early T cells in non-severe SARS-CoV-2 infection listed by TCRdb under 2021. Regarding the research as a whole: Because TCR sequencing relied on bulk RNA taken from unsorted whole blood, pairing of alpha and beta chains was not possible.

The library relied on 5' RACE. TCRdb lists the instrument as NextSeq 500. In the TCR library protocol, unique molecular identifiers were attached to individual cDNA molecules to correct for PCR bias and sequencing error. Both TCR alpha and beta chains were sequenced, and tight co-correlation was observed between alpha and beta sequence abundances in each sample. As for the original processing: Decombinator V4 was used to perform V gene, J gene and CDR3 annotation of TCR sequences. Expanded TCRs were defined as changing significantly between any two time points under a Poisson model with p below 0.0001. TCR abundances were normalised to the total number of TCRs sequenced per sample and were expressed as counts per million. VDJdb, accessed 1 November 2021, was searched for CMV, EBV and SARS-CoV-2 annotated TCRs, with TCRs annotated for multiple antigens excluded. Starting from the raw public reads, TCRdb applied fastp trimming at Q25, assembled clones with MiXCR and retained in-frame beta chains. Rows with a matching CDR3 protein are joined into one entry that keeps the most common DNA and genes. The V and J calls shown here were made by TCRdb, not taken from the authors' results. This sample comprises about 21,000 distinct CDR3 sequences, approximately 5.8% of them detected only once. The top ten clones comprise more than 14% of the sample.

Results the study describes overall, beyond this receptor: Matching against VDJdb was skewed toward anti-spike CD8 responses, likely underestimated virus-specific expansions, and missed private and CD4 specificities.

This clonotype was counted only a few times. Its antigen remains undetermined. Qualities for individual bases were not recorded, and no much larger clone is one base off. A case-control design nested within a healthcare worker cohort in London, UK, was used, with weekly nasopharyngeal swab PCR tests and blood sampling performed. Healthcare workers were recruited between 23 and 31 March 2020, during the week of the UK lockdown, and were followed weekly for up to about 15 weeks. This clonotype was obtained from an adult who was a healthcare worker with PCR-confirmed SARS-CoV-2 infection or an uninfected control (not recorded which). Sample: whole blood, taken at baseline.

CDR3 protein: CASSQTFSYEQYF. Here is the DNA: TGTGCCAGCAGCCAAACCTTCTCCTACGAGCAGTACTTC. The V gene is TRBV14 and the J gene is TRBJ2-7; the D gene cannot be named for sure. V loses 2 bases of germline sequence and J loses 0 bases, and the interval between the two ends is 5 bases. The germline V gene specifies SGHDN as CDR1 and FVKESK as CDR2. CDR3 length: 13 amino acids, cysteine to phenylalanine. Just the 39-base CDR3 DNA is kept, in frame starting at base 1.